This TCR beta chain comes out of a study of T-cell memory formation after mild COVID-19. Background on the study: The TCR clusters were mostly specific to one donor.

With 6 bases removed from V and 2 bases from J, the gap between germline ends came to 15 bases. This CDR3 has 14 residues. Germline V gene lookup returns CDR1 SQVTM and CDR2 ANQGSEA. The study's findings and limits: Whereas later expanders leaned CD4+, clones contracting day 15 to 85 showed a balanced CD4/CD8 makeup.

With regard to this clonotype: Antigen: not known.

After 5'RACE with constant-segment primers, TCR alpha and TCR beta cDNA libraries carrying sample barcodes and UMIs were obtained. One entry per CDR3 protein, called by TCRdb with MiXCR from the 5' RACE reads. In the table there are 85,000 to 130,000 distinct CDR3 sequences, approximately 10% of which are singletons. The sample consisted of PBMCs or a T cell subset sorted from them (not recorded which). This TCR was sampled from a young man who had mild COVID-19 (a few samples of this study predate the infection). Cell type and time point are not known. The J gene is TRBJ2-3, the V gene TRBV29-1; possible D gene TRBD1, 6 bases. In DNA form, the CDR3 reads TGCAGCGTCAGCAGGGGCCGGGCCACAGATACGCAGTATTTT. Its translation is CSVSRGRATDTQYF.